Below are 20 T cell receptor beta chains sequenced from a single sample in a study of T cell repertoires in cytomegalovirus infection. Using its own MiXCR run on the reads, TCRdb lists one record per CDR3 protein. The sample contains fewer than 55,000 distinct CDR3 sequences, about 19% of which appear only once. Their antigens are not known. The material was CD8+ T cells from cultured PBMCs, obtained from culture after CMV antigen stimulation. These receptors originate from a human donor in good health (CMV status not recorded). Some clones in this sample may be carry-over from other donors' samples.

This chain joins TRBV4-1 and TRBJ1-1, with a tentative D call TRBD1 (5 bases). The V gene lost 0 bases and the J gene lost 4 bases, with 15 bases spanning the gap. The CDR3 spans 16 residues. Germline V CDR1 and CDR2: MGHRA, YSYEKL. The CDR3 loop is CASSQDDRAGGTEAFF. For the CDR3, the DNA is TGCGCCAGCAGCCAAGATGATCGGGCGGGGGGCACTGAAGCTTTCTTT.

Only a few counts were recorded for this clonotype. The J gene is TRBJ1-5, the V gene TRBV12-3 or TRBV12-4; 7 bases map to TRBD1. The length of the CDR3 is 14 residues. V was clipped by 6 bases and J by 6 bases; unmatched bases: 8. The DNA of the CDR3 is TGTGCCAGCAGCCGGGGGACAGACTTTCAGCCCCAGCATTTT. Translated: CASSRGTDFQPQHF.

This clonotype was recorded a few times. The J gene is TRBJ1-2, the V gene TRBV7-2, with D maybe TRBD1 (5 bases). The CDR3 length is 14 residues. Germline V CDR1 and CDR2: SGHTA, FQGNSA. The V gene lost 0 bases and the J gene lost 5 bases, with 10 bases spanning the gap. The CDR3 sequence is CASSLAGTVYGYTF. The CDR3, as DNA: TGTGCCAGCAGCTTAGCCGGGACCGTATATGGCTACACCTTC.

This sequence joins TRBV7-9 and TRBJ2-7; 10 bases fit TRBD1. Per the germline V gene, CDR1 is SEHNR and CDR2 is FQNEAQ (reference sequence). V shed 5 bases, J shed 4 bases, and the junction held 11 bases outside the gene matches. The CDR3 length is 16 residues. The CDR3 DNA reads TGTGCCAGCAGCCCGCGCACGGGACAGGGGAGTTACGAGCAGTACTTC. Translated, it gives CASSPRTGQGSYEQYF.

The chain links TRBV4-1 to TRBJ1-1; D is ambiguous. The ends were cut back, 1 base at V and 5 bases at J, with 17 bases in the middle. Germline CDR1 MGHRA, CDR2 YSYEKL. The CDR3 runs to 16 residues. CDR3 in DNA: TGCGCCAGCAGCCAAGGGATGATGTTGACTAGAACTGAAGCTTTCTTT. It translates to CASSQGMMLTRTEAFF.

The chain uses TRBV4-3 and TRBJ1-1; D is possibly TRBD1 (5 bases). Germline lookup yields CDR1 LGHNA and CDR2 YSLEER. The CDR3 loop spans 14 amino acids. The germline V and J ends were trimmed by 1 base and 7 bases, with 13 bases remaining between them. The CDR3 nucleotides are TGCGCCAGCAGCCAAGGAAGAGGGACCAATGAAGCTTTCTTT. Amino acids: CASSQGRGTNEAFF.

The table lists this clonotype with a few counts. The gene calls are TRBV7-8 and TRBJ2-3, with 12 bases that match TRBD2. J lost 4 bases, V lost 6 bases, and 5 bases had no gene match. This CDR3 region has 15 residues. Germline values: CDR1 SGHVS, CDR2 FQNEAQ. CDR3 nucleotide sequence: TGTGCCAGCAGACGGACTAGCGGGGACGCAGATACGCAGTATTTT. This translates into CASRRTSGDADTQYF.

The chain is built from TRBV19 and TRBJ1-5, with a tentative D call TRBD1 (6 bases). Between the trimmed V and J ends, which lost 6 bases and 5 bases, there was a span of 17 bases. Per germline, CDR1 LNHDA and CDR2 SQIVND (reference sequence). The CDR3 is 15 residues long. The CDR3 here is CASSPVQGFYQPQHF. The CDR3 DNA follows: TGTGCCAGTAGCCCCGTACAGGGCTTTTATCAGCCCCAGCATTTT.

The table lists this clonotype with a few counts. V gene TRBV7-8 combines with J gene TRBJ2-1; possible D gene TRBD2, 6 bases. Germline CDR1 SGHVS, CDR2 FQNEAQ. The CDR3 runs to 15 residues. V lost 1 base and J lost 6, with 13 bases in between. The CDR3 reads CASSLGGTGVNEQFF. The CDR3 nucleotides read TGTGCCAGCAGCTTAGGCGGCACGGGGGTCAATGAGCAGTTCTTC.

The V call is TRBV4-1, the J call TRBJ1-6; no clear D gene. There are 16 residues in the CDR3. V was shortened by 1 base and J by 1 base, with 8 bases between the two germline ends. Germline V gene data show CDR1 as MGHRA and CDR2 as YSYEKL. CDR3 sequence (DNA): TGCGCCAGCAGCCAAGTAACACCTTCCTATAATTCACCCCTCCACTTT. This sequence encodes CASSQVTPSYNSPLHF.

Only a few counts were recorded for this clonotype. The chain recombines TRBV7-9 with TRBJ2-1; D possibly matches TRBD1 or TRBD2 (5 bases each). Germline V gives CDR1 SEHNR, CDR2 FQNEAQ (reference sequence). V was cut by 7 bases and J by 5 bases, with 21 bases left in between. The CDR3 has 16 residues. CDR3 sequence reads: CASTELKGTRDNEQFF. CDR3 sequence (DNA): TGTGCCAGCACCGAACTTAAGGGGACCAGGGACAATGAGCAGTTCTTC.

This clonotype came up a few times. V gene TRBV19 combines with J gene TRBJ1-1, with D possibly TRBD1 on 6 matching bases. Trimming stripped 2 bases from V and 4 bases from J, with 14 bases between. Germline V gene sequence: CDR1 LNHDA, CDR2 SQIVND (reference sequence). The CDR3 runs to 15 residues. CDR3 in amino acids: CASSIWIRGPTEAFF. The CDR3 DNA reads TGTGCCAGTAGTATATGGATTCGGGGGCCCACTGAAGCTTTCTTT.

This clonotype was counted between two and nine times. The rearrangement joins TRBV7-3 to TRBJ2-5, with 12 bases that match TRBD2. V gave up 5 bases and J gave up 5 bases; unmatched junction bases: 6. In germline, CDR1 is SGHTA, CDR2 FQGTGA. The CDR3 length is 15 residues. CDR3 DNA: TGTGCCAGCAGCCCTAGCGGGGGGGAGCGGGAGACCCAGTACTTC. As protein: CASSPSGGERETQYF.

In regard to this clonotype: The final CDR3 position lacks the conserved phenylalanine or tryptophan, pointing to a likely read error. The chain links TRBV7-8 to TRBJ1-6; D is uncertain. CDR3 length equals 15 residues. Germline lookup yields CDR1 SGHVS and CDR2 FQNEAQ. Trimming pared 1 base from V and 6 bases from J, leaving 10 bases between. Written as DNA, the CDR3 is TGTGCCAGCAGCTTAGGAGGGAGGGTTAATTCACCCCTCCACTAT. As protein: CASSLGGRVNSPLHY.

In its sample, this clonotype was seen many times. The rearrangement uses TRBV7-8 and TRBJ1-5, with 10 nucleotides matching TRBD1. Germline-derived CDR1 and CDR2 are SGHVS and FQNEAQ. Unmatched junction bases numbered 3, after V lost 5 bases and J lost 2 bases. CDR3 size: 15 residues. The CDR3 protein is CASSLGTGGNQPQHF. The CDR3 DNA is TGTGCCAGCAGCCTAGGGACAGGGGGCAATCAGCCCCAGCATTTT.

This clonotype was counted only a few times. The rearrangement joins TRBV28 to TRBJ1-6; D not resolved. The length of the CDR3 is 12 residues. Between the trimmed V and J ends, which lost 7 bases and 10 bases, there was a span of 11 bases. The V gene's germline CDR1 is MDHEN and CDR2 SYDVKM. The CDR3 spells CASNLPGSPLHF. CDR3 nucleotides: TGTGCCAGCAACCTCCCCGGATCACCCCTCCACTTT.

V gene TRBV12-3 or TRBV12-4 combines with J gene TRBJ2-3; the D is unclear. The CDR3 spans 13 residues. Trimming took 1 base from V and 4 from J, leaving 6 bases between them. For the CDR3, the DNA is TGTGCCAGCAGTTTAGGTCAGCCAGATACGCAGTATTTT. It encodes CASSLGQPDTQYF.

The table lists this clonotype with a few counts. The chain employs TRBV7-8 and TRBJ2-7, with D possibly matching TRBD1 (6 bases). This CDR3 has 13 amino acids. The germline V gene has CDR1 SGHVS and CDR2 FQNEAQ. The ends were cut back, 2 bases at V and 5 bases at J, with 10 bases in the middle. The CDR3 spells CASSLRQGNEQYF. Here the CDR3 DNA reads TGTGCCAGCAGCTTAAGGCAGGGGAACGAGCAGTACTTC.

This chain links TRBV12-3 or TRBV12-4 with TRBJ2-1; D is tentatively TRBD1 or TRBD2 (5 bases each). The germline V and J ends were trimmed by 6 bases and 8 bases, with 20 bases remaining between them. This CDR3 has 15 residues. CDR3 amino acids: CASSEMGSGDHEQFF. CDR3 nucleotide sequence: TGTGCCAGCAGCGAAATGGGGAGTGGGGACCATGAGCAGTTCTTC.

V and J are TRBV4-3 and TRBJ2-1; TRBD2 is a possible D gene (6 bases). Trimming shortened V by 0 bases and J by 4 bases, and 19 bases separated the two germline ends. Germline CDR1 and CDR2: LGHNA and YSLEER. This CDR3 has 18 residues. CDR3 region: CASSQDLSLVGGYNEQFF. In DNA form, the CDR3 reads TGCGCCAGCAGCCAAGATCTGAGCCTAGTGGGGGGTTACAATGAGCAGTTCTTC.